One T cell receptor (beta chain) is described in this entry. Antigen: not known. The sample belongs to a study of a mutant IDH1 vaccine in newly diagnosed glioma. The wider study: Once 4-6 weeks had passed after radiotherapy alone, vaccination started, or it started with temozolomide cycles. Treated individuals were roughly 62% male and approximately 38% female, averaging 40.4 years of age. Before enrollment, patients got radiotherapy alone, temozolomide alone, or mostly the combination. Regarding the study as a whole: Apparently, pseudoprogression bore no relation to changes among the top peripheral T cell clonotypes.

Sequencing was performed with immunoSEQ multiplex PCR; in TCRdb, only in-frame clones are kept and a portion is missing. The table has some 55,000 clones, just under 90% seen once; the top ten hold roughly 5.1%. Per the germline V gene, CDR1 is SNHLY and CDR2 is FYNNEI. The V end was cut by 7 bases, the J end by 5 bases, with 12 bases between. The CDR3 consists of 13 residues. Time point indicated: week 5, during vaccination. Topical imiquimod was applied with each vaccine dose, which held 300 ug of mutant IDH1 20-mer peptide. Source: PBMCs, taken from a glioma patient whose treatment included an IDH1 peptide vaccine. The clonotype originates from a middle-aged woman with glioma. The chain employs TRBV2 and TRBJ2-1; D is unclear. The CDR3 spells CASIDGSDNEQFF. Here the CDR3 DNA reads TGTGCCAGCATTGACGGCTCTGACAATGAGCAGTTCTTC. The full variable domain, rest sourced from reference TRBV2 and TRBJ2-1, is EPEVTQTPSHQVTQMGQEVILRCVPISNHLYFYWYRQILGQKVEFLVSFYNNEISEKSEIFDDQFSVERPDGSNFTLKIRSTKLEDSAMYFCASIDGSDNEQFFGPGTRLTVL.